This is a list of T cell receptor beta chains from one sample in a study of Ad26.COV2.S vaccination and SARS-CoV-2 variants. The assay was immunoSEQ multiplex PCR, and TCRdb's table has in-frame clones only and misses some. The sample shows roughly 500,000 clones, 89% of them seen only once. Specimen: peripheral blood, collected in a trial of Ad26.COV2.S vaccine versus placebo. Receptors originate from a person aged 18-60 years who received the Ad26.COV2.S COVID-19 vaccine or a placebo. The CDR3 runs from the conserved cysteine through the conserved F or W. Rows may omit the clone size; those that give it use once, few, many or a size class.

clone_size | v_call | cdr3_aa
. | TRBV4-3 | CASSQADRQETQYF
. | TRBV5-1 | CASSLTGHQNTEAFF
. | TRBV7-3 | CASSLNAGINQETQYF
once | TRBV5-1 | CASSLGPGNTEAFF
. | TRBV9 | CASSAQTGSGNTIYF
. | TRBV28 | CASSSGQGNTIYF
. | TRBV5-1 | CASSQQWTGGLTNYGYTF
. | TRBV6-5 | CASSTRSGNTIYF
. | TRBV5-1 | CASSLEDIEGEQFF
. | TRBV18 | CASLDGVVTEAFF
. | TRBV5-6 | CASSLGQGAYQPQHF
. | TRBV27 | CASSGKRGWKTQYF